This T cell receptor beta chain came from a study of Ad26.COV2.S vaccination and SARS-CoV-2 variants. Germline CDR1 reads KGHSH; CDR2 reads LQKENI. There are 18 residues in the CDR3. The V end lost 0 bases, the J end lost 0 bases, and 12 bases lay between the germline ends. Study-level findings and limits: Breadth and depth estimates from TCRs may understate total T cell responses. Compared with placebo recipients, vaccine recipients had higher spike-specific TCR breadth.

The assay was immunoSEQ multiplex PCR, and TCRdb's table has in-frame clones only and misses some. The sample includes 350,000 to 450,000 clones, about 90% of them seen just once. This clone was detected a few times. What it binds is unknown. This sequence originates from a human donor who had recovered from COVID-19. This chain joins TRBV18 and TRBJ2-6; D remains unclear. The material was peripheral blood, obtained after recovery from COVID-19. CDR3 nucleotide sequence: TGTGCCAGCTCACCACCGAACGGACCTAGCTCTGGGGCCAACGTCCTGACTTTC. Translating it yields CASSPPNGPSSGANVLTF.